Described below is a single TCR beta chain sequence and its context. The antigen remains unidentified. This specimen comes from a study of OX40 agonist ivuxolimab in advanced cancers. Background on the study: Patient treatment consisted of intravenous ivuxolimab administration every 2 weeks at 0.01 to 10 mg/kg. Under the entry rules, prior anti-PD-1, anti-PD-L1 or anti-CTLA-4 therapy was allowed, and approximately 36% had some. General study findings and limits: Among patients with partial responses at 0.1-3.0 mg/kg, clonal expansion was among the lowest.

This CDR3 is 13 amino acids long. Profiled with immunoSEQ multiplex PCR; TCRdb holds only in-frame clones, not every one. The repertoire consists of 76,000 or so clones, with over 90% occurring once and the leading ten covering roughly 6.5%. The chain recombines TRBV21-1 with TRBJ1-1. TRBV21-1 is deemed a pseudogene. This sequence originates from an adult with an advanced solid tumor such as melanoma, head and neck, liver or kidney cancer. Material: CD4+ or CD8+ T cells sorted from blood, obtained in a trial of the OX40 agonist ivuxolimab. CDR3 coding DNA: TGTGCCAGCAGCGTCGGAGCGAACACTGAAGCTTTCTTT. It is translated as CASSVGANTEAFF.